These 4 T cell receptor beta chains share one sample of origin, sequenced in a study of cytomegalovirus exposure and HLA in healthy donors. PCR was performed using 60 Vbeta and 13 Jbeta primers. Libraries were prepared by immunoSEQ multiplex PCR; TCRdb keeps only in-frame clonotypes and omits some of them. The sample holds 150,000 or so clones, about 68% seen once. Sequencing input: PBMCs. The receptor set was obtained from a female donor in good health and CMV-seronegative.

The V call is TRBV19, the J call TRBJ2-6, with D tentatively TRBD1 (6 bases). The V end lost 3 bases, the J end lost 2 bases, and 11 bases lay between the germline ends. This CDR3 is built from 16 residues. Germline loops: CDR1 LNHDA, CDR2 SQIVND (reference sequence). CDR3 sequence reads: CASSITGSTGANVLTF. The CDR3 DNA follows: TGTGCCAGTAGTATCACAGGGTCTACTGGGGCCAACGTCCTGACTTTC. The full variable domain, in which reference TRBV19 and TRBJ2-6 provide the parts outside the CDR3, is DGGITQSPKYLFRKEGQNVTLSCEQNLNHDAMYWYRQDPGQGLRLIYYSQIVNDFQKGDIAEGYSVSREKKESFPLTVTSAQKNPTAFYLCASSITGSTGANVLTFGAGSRLTVL.

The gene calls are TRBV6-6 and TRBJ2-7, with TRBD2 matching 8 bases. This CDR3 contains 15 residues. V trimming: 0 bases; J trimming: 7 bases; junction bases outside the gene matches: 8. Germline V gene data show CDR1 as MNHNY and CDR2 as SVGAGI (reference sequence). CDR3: CASSYSSGGRGEQYF. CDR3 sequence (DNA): TGTGCCAGCAGTTACTCGTCGGGGGGGAGGGGAGAGCAGTACTTC.

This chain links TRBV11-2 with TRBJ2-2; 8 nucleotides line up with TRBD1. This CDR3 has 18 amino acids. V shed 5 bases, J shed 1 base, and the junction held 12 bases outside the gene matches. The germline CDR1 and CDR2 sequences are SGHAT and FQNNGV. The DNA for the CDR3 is TGTGCCAGCAGCCATGGGACAGGCGGAATAGAGAACACCGGGGAGCTGTTTTTT. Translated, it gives CASSHGTGGIENTGELFF.

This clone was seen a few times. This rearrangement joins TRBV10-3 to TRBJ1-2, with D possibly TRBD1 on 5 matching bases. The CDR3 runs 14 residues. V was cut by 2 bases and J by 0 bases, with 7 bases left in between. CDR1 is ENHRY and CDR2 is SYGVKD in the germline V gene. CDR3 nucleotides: TGTGCCATCAGTGAGGGGGGGACTAACTATGGCTACACCTTC. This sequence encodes CAISEGGTNYGYTF.